This T cell receptor beta chain was identified in a study of T cell changes during pregnancy in multiple sclerosis. CDR3 length: 16 residues. The V and J ends lost 0 bases and 1 base, in that order; junction bases with no gene match: 0. Germline V CDR1 and CDR2: LGHNA, YNFKEQ. Profiled with immunoSEQ multiplex PCR; TCRdb holds only in-frame clones, not every one. Of 69,000 or so clones in the sample, approximately 92% were seen once. This receptor was taken from a female donor in good health, enrolled as a control in a pregnancy study. The genes are TRBV4-2 and TRBJ2-3; TRBD2 matches 11 bases. The sequenced sample was peripheral blood, obtained in the third trimester of pregnancy. The CDR3 reads CASSQELAGGTDTQYF. For the CDR3, the DNA is TGTGCCAGCAGCCAAGAACTAGCGGGGGGCACAGATACGCAGTATTTT.